The clone carrying this TCR beta chain ranks as medium-sized (0.01 to 0.1%). Assay used: immunoSEQ multiplex PCR; TCRdb lists only in-frame clones, some missing. Among some 9,600 clones listed, around 24% were seen once. The data derive from a study of sequential checkpoint blockade in melanoma. Study in general: Each arm's sequence ended with maintenance nivolumab. After nivolumab or ipilimumab alone, twenty-two patients had week-13 rebiopsies.

This CDR3 spans 15 amino acids. Germline V CDR1 and CDR2: MDHEN, SYDVKM. J lost 6 bases, V lost 5 bases, and 10 bases had no gene match. Regarding treatment: randomized to nivolumab then ipilimumab (arm A) or the reverse (arm B). The sequences come from tumor tissue (inferred from file names), collected from a patient given nivolumab and ipilimumab in sequence. V usage is TRBV28 and J usage is TRBJ2-7; 10 bases fit TRBD1. This receptor was identified in a human donor with melanoma. CDR3 DNA sequence: TGTGCCAGCAGTCCCCCCAGGGACAGGGGACGCGAGCAGTACTTC. Its protein is CASSPPRDRGREQYF.